Sequencing of this T cell receptor beta chain was carried out in a study of vaccination and CD4 T cells after COVID-19. Study background: Two mRNA vaccine doses were given, either BNT162b2 or mRNA-1273.

This clonotype was seen more than once but under ten times. Its antigen is not identified. The V gene's germline CDR1 is ENHRY and CDR2 SYGVKD. This CDR3 has 13 residues. The ends were cut back, 6 bases at V and 3 bases at J, with 11 bases in the middle. Cultured CD4+ T cell DNA underwent sequencing with the Oncomine TCR Beta short-read assay. TCRdb called the PCR reads again in MiXCR, with one record for every CDR3 protein. The data show around 7,800 distinct CDR3 sequences, with 35% to 45% seen just once and about 15% held by the top ten. As to treatment: roughly 10-day PBMC culture with coronavirus spike peptide pools or control peptides (ViraFEST assay). Gathered ahead of the COVID-19 pandemic (2011-2018) were the CD4+ T cells of the unexposed donor. Negative selection recovered the CD4+ T cells once they had spent approximately eleven days in culture.

The sample was CD4+ T cells from blood, cultured in vitro. The rearrangement links TRBV10-3 to TRBJ1-2, with D unresolved. The source of this sequence is a human donor in good health. The CDR3 here is CAIRTGEDYGYTF. The CDR3 region has the DNA TGTGCCATCAGAACGGGCGAGGACTATGGCTACACCTTC.